The next 32 T cell receptor beta chains were all read from a single sample in a study of T-cell memory formation after mild COVID-19. TCRdb reprocessed the 5' RACE reads with MiXCR, giving one entry per CDR3 protein. The data show fewer than 700,000 distinct CDR3 sequences, 15% to 20% seen once. Sequencing was performed on PBMCs or a T cell subset sorted from them (not recorded which). The receptors derive from an adult woman who had mild COVID-19 (a few samples of this study predate the infection). Cell type and time point are not known.

This sequence joins TRBV12-3 or TRBV12-4 and TRBJ1-5; TRBD1 aligns across 11 bases. The V and J ends lost 6 bases and 2 bases, in that order; junction bases with no gene match: 12. The CDR3 is made up of 18 amino acids. The CDR3 loop is CASSSGQGVRSGNQPQHF. The CDR3 DNA follows: TGTGCCAGCAGCTCGGGACAGGGGGTTAGGTCGGGCAATCAGCCCCAGCATTTT.

This clonotype turned up a few times. The chain is built from TRBV5-1 and TRBJ2-3; either TRBD1 or TRBD2 may supply D (6 bases each). V gave up 4 bases and J gave up 6 bases, with 15 bases separating them. This CDR3 spans 14 amino acids. CDR1 and CDR2 (germline): SGHRS, YFSETQ. CDR3 DNA: TGCGCCAGCAGCCAACGCCGGGGGCGGGATACGCAGTATTTT. Its protein product is CASSQRRGRDTQYF.

V is TRBV20-1 and J is TRBJ1-1; TRBD1 might be the D (5 bases). V dropped 6 bases and J dropped 1 base, with 12 bases sitting between them. The CDR3 covers 13 residues. Germline lookup yields CDR1 DFQATT and CDR2 SNEGSKA (reference sequence). In DNA form, the CDR3 reads TGCAGTGCCCTGGGACTGACGAACACTGAAGCTTTCTTT. Protein: CSALGLTNTEAFF.

The rearrangement uses TRBV7-6 and TRBJ2-3; no clear D. This CDR3 has 11 amino acids. Germline V gene lookup returns CDR1 SGHVS and CDR2 FNYEAQ. V lost 6 bases and J 6 bases, leaving 7 bases between the germline ends. Written as DNA, the CDR3 is TGTGCCAGCAGGTCAAAGGATACGCAGTATTTT. Translation: CASRSKDTQYF.

The chain couples TRBV4-2 to TRBJ2-1; the match to TRBD1 covers 7 bases. CDR3 size: 13 residues. With V trimmed by 1 base and J by 6 bases, 0 bases remained unmatched. The V gene's germline CDR1 is LGHNA and CDR2 YNFKEQ. The CDR3 reads CASSQAGGNEQFF. CDR3 nucleotides: TGTGCCAGCAGCCAAGCAGGGGGCAATGAGCAGTTCTTC.

A few counts support this clonotype. This chain connects TRBV5-6 to TRBJ2-1; D may be TRBD1 or TRBD2 (5 bases each). Germline values: CDR1 SGHDT, CDR2 YYEEEE. The ends were cut back, 0 bases at V and 3 bases at J, with 10 bases in the middle. This CDR3 has 15 amino acids. CDR3 sequence: CASSLGIGGYNEQFF. CDR3 bases: TGTGCCAGCAGCTTGGGGATTGGGGGCTACAATGAGCAGTTCTTC.

V usage is TRBV25-1 and J usage is TRBJ2-2; 11 positions match TRBD2. This CDR3 has 17 residues. Unmatched junction bases numbered 7, after V lost 3 bases and J lost 4 bases. Germline CDR1 MGHDK, CDR2 SYGVNS. This CDR3 is CASSDSKTSGITGELFF. The CDR3 nucleotides are TGTGCCAGCAGTGATTCCAAGACTAGCGGGATCACCGGGGAGCTGTTTTTT.

There are many counts of this clonotype. The chain recombines TRBV24-1 with TRBJ2-4; 9 bases match TRBD1. J was trimmed by 6 bases and V by 4 bases; bases with no gene match: 9. The CDR3 totals 16 residues. In germline, CDR1 is KGHDR, CDR2 SFDVKD. CDR3 sequence (DNA): TGTGCCACCAGTGACTCTAGGACAGGGGTCACAAACATTCAGTACTTC. It translates to CATSDSRTGVTNIQYF.

The gene calls are TRBV7-9 and TRBJ2-5, with 10 bases matching TRBD1. J lost 5 bases, V lost 0 bases, and 9 bases had no gene match. This CDR3 comprises 17 residues. Germline V CDR1 and CDR2: SEHNR, FQNEAQ (reference sequence). The CDR3 loop is CASSLARLDRGDETQYF. In DNA form, the CDR3 reads TGTGCCAGCAGCTTAGCTCGGTTGGACAGGGGGGACGAGACCCAGTACTTC.

This clonotype qualifies as medium-sized (0.01 to 0.1%). The chain links TRBV15 to TRBJ2-1; D may be TRBD1 (6 bases). The V end was cut by 0 bases, the J end by 7 bases, with 22 bases between. In germline, CDR1 is LNHNV, CDR2 YYDKDF (reference sequence). This CDR3 comprises 18 residues. DNA for the CDR3: TGTGCCACCAGCAGAGAAGGATCGTGGGCAGGGGCCCGTAATGAGCAGTTCTTC. This sequence encodes CATSREGSWAGARNEQFF.

The chain joins TRBV20-1 to TRBJ1-1; D is possibly TRBD1 (6 bases). V lost 6 bases, J lost 5 bases, and 19 bases lay in between. The germline V gene has CDR1 DFQATT and CDR2 SNEGSKA (reference sequence). This CDR3 spans 14 amino acids. The CDR3 nucleotides read TGCAGTGCCGCAGGTGGGGGGCTAAGAACTGAAGCTTTCTTT. Residues: CSAAGGGLRTEAFF.

This rearrangement joins TRBV5-4 to TRBJ1-1; the D is unclear. This CDR3 is built from 13 residues. With 2 bases removed from V and 4 bases from J, the gap between germline ends came to 9 bases. Germline V gene lookup returns CDR1 SGHNT and CDR2 YYREEE (reference sequence). CDR3 amino acids: CASSLTKGTEAFF. In DNA form, the CDR3 reads TGTGCCAGCAGCTTAACGAAGGGCACTGAAGCTTTCTTT.

The chain carries TRBV5-1 and TRBJ2-3; maybe TRBD2 (6 bases). Deletions cut 5 bases from V and 4 bases from J, with 20 bases between. The CDR3 contains 16 residues. The germline CDR1 and CDR2 sequences are SGHRS and YFSETQ. This CDR3 is CASRPPMEGSADTQYF. The CDR3 bases are TGCGCCAGCAGACCCCCGATGGAGGGGTCGGCAGATACGCAGTATTTT.

The V gene is TRBV4-1, the J gene TRBJ2-5; D is uncertain. Trimming cost V 1 base and J 4 bases, with 7 bases left between them. Germline CDR1 MGHRA, CDR2 YSYEKL. The CDR3 is made up of 13 amino acids. The CDR3 coding sequence is TGCGCCAGCAGCCAAGGTCCGGGAGAGACCCAGTACTTC. Translating gives CASSQGPGETQYF.

This clonotype was counted a few times. This chain links TRBV7-2 with TRBJ2-3; 13 bases line up with TRBD2. The germline gives CDR1 SGHTA, CDR2 FQGNSA. This CDR3 region has 16 residues. V dropped 2 bases and J dropped 4; count of bases not matched to a gene: 3. The CDR3 loop reads CASSLLGLAGSDTQYF. CDR3 nucleotides: TGTGCCAGCAGCTTATTGGGACTAGCGGGATCAGATACGCAGTATTTT.

This clonotype occurred a few times. Here the CDR3 reads CASRGPVPLLDGYTF. The CDR3 nucleotides are TGTGCCAGCAGGGGACCAGTTCCCCTCCTGGATGGCTACACCTTC. V usage is TRBV6-5 and J usage is TRBJ1-2; the D gene is possibly TRBD1 (5 bases). The CDR3 runs to 15 residues. The germline V gene has CDR1 MNHEY and CDR2 SVGAGI. V lost 6 bases and J lost 6, with 20 bases in between.

This clonotype was picked up a small number of times. This chain uses TRBV5-1 with TRBJ2-1; 11 bases map to TRBD2. The CDR3 consists of 16 residues. The junction had 9 bases not matched to a gene; V was cut back by 4 bases and J by 6 bases. Germline-derived CDR1 and CDR2 are SGHRS and YFSETQ. The CDR3 DNA reads TGCGCCAGCAGCAAGACTTCTAGCGGGAGGTCCAATGAGCAGTTCTTC. Its protein is CASSKTSSGRSNEQFF.

This clonotype has a handful of counts. The chain is built from TRBV24-1 and TRBJ2-1; no clear D. Germline assignment: CDR1 KGHDR and CDR2 SFDVKD. The ends were cut back, 5 bases at V and 0 bases at J, with 7 bases in the middle. This CDR3 contains 14 residues. The CDR3 region is CATSGASSYNEQFF. CDR3 nucleotides: TGTGCCACCAGTGGAGCCAGCTCCTACAATGAGCAGTTCTTC.

This chain joins TRBV2 and TRBJ1-1; no definite D call. Trimming took 5 bases from V and 4 from J, leaving 11 bases between them. Per germline, CDR1 SNHLY and CDR2 FYNNEI. The CDR3 length is 13 residues. In nucleotides, the CDR3 is TGTGCCAGCAGTCTTTGGGGAACCACTGAAGCTTTCTTT. Translated: CASSLWGTTEAFF.

The sample holds a few counts of this clonotype. The genes are TRBV12-3 or TRBV12-4 and TRBJ2-1; no clear D. This CDR3 is 14 amino acids long. The V end was cut by 3 bases, the J end by 8 bases, with 14 bases between. The CDR3 reads CASSFFPSGHEQFF. As DNA, the CDR3 is TGTGCCAGCAGTTTCTTCCCCTCCGGGCATGAGCAGTTCTTC.

The rearrangement links TRBV10-3 to TRBJ2-1; 10 bases match TRBD2. CDR3 length: 15 residues. Trimming cost V 2 bases and J 8 bases; bases outside gene matches: 6. Germline V lookup: CDR1 ENHRY, CDR2 SYGVKD. CDR3 nucleotides: TGTGCCATCAGTGAGGCATCTAGCGGGAGCTATGAGCAGTTCTTC. It yields the protein CAISEASSGSYEQFF.

Ten or more counts support this clonotype. The rearrangement links TRBV20-1 to TRBJ2-1; TRBD2 is a possible D gene (6 bases). CDR1 DFQATT and CDR2 SNEGSKA come from the germline V gene (reference sequence). V lost 2 bases and J lost 2, with 19 bases in between. CDR3 length: 17 residues. CDR3: CSARSRGTSHPYNEQFF. The CDR3 DNA sequence: TGCAGTGCTAGATCCCGGGGTACTAGCCATCCCTACAATGAGCAGTTCTTC.

The genes are TRBV5-1 and TRBJ2-5; 8 bases align to TRBD2. This CDR3 contains 16 residues. V gave up 4 bases and J gave up 5 bases; unmatched junction bases: 13. CDR1 and CDR2 from the germline V gene are SGHRS and YFSETQ. CDR3 sequence reads: CASSPPAGGPAETQYF. The CDR3, as DNA: TGCGCCAGCAGCCCCCCGGCGGGAGGCCCTGCGGAGACCCAGTACTTC.

This chain links TRBV7-9 with TRBJ2-5, with D tentatively TRBD2 (6 bases). Deletions cut 6 bases from V and 3 bases from J, with 11 bases between. This CDR3 has 13 amino acids. The V gene's germline CDR1 is SEHNR and CDR2 FQNEAQ (reference sequence). The chain's CDR3 is CASRRDTKETQYF. In DNA, the CDR3 is TGTGCCAGCAGGCGGGATACCAAAGAGACCCAGTACTTC.

This clonotype has more than one count but fewer than ten. The V call is TRBV6-5, the J call TRBJ1-5, with TRBD1 matching 9 bases. V dropped 5 bases and J dropped 10; count of bases not matched to a gene: 21. The CDR3 length is 18 residues. Germline V lookup: CDR1 MNHEY, CDR2 SVGAGI. CDR3 sequence reads: CASSRRTIGQGFLGPQHF. In nucleotides, the CDR3 is TGTGCCAGCAGTCGACGAACAATCGGACAGGGGTTCTTGGGACCCCAGCATTTT.

This clonotype was seen a few times. V and J are TRBV4-1 and TRBJ1-2; 8 nucleotides agree with TRBD1. V was pared by 0 bases and J by 7 bases, with 7 bases of the junction left unmatched. Germline V gene lookup returns CDR1 MGHRA and CDR2 YSYEKL. The CDR3 is 15 residues long. This CDR3 is CASSQEITGQGGYTF. The CDR3 DNA reads as TGCGCCAGCAGCCAAGAAATTACCGGACAGGGTGGCTACACCTTC.

This clonotype was detected a few times. The rearrangement uses TRBV5-5 and TRBJ1-5; D is unclear. The germline V gene encodes CDR1 SGHKS and CDR2 YYEKEE (reference sequence). Trimming took 4 bases from V and 7 from J, leaving 12 bases between them. The CDR3 spans 13 residues. In DNA form, the CDR3 reads TGTGCCAGCAGCCTTGGGGTACAACAGCCCCAGCATTTT. Translation: CASSLGVQQPQHF.

There are a few counts of this clonotype. CDR3 amino acids: CASRTTSGAYNEQFF. The CDR3 DNA is TGTGCCAGCAGGACAACTAGCGGGGCTTACAATGAGCAGTTCTTC. The chain is built from TRBV12-3 or TRBV12-4 and TRBJ2-1; 10 bases agree with TRBD2. The CDR3 covers 15 residues. After removal of 6 bases from V and 4 bases from J, the junction contained 6 bases not matched to a gene.

This clonotype was recorded a few times. The gene calls are TRBV6-1 and TRBJ1-2; 8 bases are shared with TRBD1. Germline CDR1 and CDR2: MNHNS and SASEGT. Trimming removed 5 bases from V and 5 bases from J; junction bases left unmatched: 7. The CDR3 length is 14 residues. CDR3 protein: CASSRTGRGYGYTF. DNA of the CDR3: TGTGCCAGCAGTCGGACAGGGAGGGGTTATGGCTACACCTTC.

The CDR3 protein is CASSSGPGGHSYEQYF. The CDR3 DNA reads TGTGCCAGCAGCTCGGGACCAGGGGGCCACTCCTACGAGCAGTACTTC. The genes are TRBV7-9 and TRBJ2-7; 8 nucleotides align to TRBD1. Germline V gives CDR1 SEHNR, CDR2 FQNEAQ (reference sequence). This CDR3 region has 16 residues. The ends lost 4 bases at V and 0 bases at J; junction bases unmatched: 8.

This clonotype was found a few times. The gene calls are TRBV7-8 and TRBJ2-1; D possibly matches TRBD1 or TRBD2 (5 bases each). Germline values: CDR1 SGHVS, CDR2 FQNEAQ. The germline V and J ends were trimmed by 4 bases and 6 bases, with 13 bases remaining between them. The CDR3 covers 14 residues. The CDR3 region has the DNA TGTGCCAGCAGCTGGGCACGGGGCCTCAATGAGCAGTTCTTC. This gives the protein CASSWARGLNEQFF.

J is TRBJ2-3 and V is TRBV2; D might be TRBD1 (6 bases). V lost 5 bases to trimming and J lost 1 base, with 10 bases between them. Germline V gives CDR1 SNHLY, CDR2 FYNNEI. The CDR3 loop spans 14 amino acids. CDR3 bases: TGTGCCAGCAGTACAGGGATAGGCACAGATACGCAGTATTTT. Its translation is CASSTGIGTDTQYF.